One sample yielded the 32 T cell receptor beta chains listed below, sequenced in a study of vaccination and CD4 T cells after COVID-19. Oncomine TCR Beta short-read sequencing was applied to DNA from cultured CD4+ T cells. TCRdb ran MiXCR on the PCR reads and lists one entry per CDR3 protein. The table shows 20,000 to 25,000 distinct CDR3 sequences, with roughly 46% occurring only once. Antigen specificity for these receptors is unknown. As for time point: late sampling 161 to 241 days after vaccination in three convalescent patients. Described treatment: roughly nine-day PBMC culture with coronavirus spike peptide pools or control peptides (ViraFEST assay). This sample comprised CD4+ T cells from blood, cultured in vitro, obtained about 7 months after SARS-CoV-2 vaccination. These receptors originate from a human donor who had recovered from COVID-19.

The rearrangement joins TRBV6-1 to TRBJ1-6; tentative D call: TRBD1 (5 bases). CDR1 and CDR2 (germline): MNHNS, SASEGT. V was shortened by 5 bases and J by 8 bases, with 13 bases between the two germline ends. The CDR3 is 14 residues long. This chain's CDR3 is CASSYRGNDSPLHF. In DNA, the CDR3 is TGTGCCAGCAGTTACCGGGGGAATGATTCACCCCTCCACTTT.

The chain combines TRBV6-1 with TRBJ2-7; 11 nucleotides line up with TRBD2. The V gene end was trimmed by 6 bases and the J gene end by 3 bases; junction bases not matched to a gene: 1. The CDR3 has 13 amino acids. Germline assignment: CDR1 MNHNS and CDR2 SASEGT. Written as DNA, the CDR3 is TGTGCCAGCAGACTAGCGGGAGTCTACGAGCAGTACTTC. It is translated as CASRLAGVYEQYF.

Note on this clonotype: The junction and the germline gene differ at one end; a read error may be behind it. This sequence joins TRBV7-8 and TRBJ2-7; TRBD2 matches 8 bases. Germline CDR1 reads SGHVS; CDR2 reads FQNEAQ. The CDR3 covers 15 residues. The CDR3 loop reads CANSLRLARRVGQYF. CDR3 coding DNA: TGTGCCAACAGCCTCCGACTAGCGCGGCGGGTTGGGCAGTACTTC.

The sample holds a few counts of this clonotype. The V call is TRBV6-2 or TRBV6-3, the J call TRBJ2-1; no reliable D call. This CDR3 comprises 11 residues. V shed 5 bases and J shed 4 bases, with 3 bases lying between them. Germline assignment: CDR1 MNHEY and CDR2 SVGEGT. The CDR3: CASSTYNEQFF. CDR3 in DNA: TGTGCCAGCAGTACTTACAATGAGCAGTTCTTC.

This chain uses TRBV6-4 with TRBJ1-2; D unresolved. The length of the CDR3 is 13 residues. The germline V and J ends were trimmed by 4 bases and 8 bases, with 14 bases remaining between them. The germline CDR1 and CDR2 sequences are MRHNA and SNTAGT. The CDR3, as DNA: TGTGCCAGCAGTGGCTCGCCGGTATTAGGCTACACCTTC. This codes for CASSGSPVLGYTF.

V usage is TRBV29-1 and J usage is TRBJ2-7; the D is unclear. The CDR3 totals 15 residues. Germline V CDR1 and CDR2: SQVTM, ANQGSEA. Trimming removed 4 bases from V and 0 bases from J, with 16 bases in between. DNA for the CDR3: TGCAGCGTTGTAATTTGGCTCTCCGGCTCCTACGAGCAGTACTTC. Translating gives CSVVIWLSGSYEQYF.

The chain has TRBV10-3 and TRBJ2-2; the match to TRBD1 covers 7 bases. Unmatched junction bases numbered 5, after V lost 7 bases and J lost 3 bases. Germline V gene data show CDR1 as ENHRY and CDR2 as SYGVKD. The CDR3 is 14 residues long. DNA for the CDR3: TGTGCCATCACCCCGGGACAGCACACCGGGGAGCTGTTTTTT. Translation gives CAITPGQHTGELFF.

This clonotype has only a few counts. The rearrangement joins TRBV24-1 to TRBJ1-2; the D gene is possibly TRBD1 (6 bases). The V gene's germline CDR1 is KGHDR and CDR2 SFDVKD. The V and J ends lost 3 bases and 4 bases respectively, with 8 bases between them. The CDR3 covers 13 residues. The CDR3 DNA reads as TGTGCCACCAGTGATGGAGGGGGCTATGGCTACACCTTC. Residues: CATSDGGGYGYTF.

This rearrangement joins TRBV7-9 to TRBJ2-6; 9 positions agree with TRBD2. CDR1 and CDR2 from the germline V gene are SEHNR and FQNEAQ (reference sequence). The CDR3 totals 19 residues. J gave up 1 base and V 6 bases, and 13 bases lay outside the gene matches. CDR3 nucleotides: TGTGCCAGCAGGCAGCGCCCCTTGGCGGGAGGGTCTGGGGCCAACGTCCTGACTTTC. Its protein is CASRQRPLAGGSGANVLTF.

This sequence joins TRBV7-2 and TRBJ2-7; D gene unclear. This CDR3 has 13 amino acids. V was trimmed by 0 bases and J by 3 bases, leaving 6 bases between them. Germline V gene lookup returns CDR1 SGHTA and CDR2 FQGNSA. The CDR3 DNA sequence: TGTGCCAGCAGCTTAGCGCGATACTACGAGCAGTACTTC. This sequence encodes CASSLARYYEQYF. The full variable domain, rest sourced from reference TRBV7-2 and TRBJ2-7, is GAGVSQSPSNKVTEKGKDVELRCDPISGHTALYWYRQSLGQGLEFLIYFQGNSAPDKSGLPSDRFSAERTGGSVSTLTIQRTQQEDSAVYLCASSLARYYEQYFGPGTRLTVT.

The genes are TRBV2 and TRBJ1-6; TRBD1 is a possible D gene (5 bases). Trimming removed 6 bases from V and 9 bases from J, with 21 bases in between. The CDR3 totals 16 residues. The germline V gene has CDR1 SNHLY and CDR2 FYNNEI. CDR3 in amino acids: CASSFRQPNIGSPLHF. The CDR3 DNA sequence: TGTGCCAGCAGCTTCAGACAGCCGAATATTGGTTCACCCCTCCACTTT.

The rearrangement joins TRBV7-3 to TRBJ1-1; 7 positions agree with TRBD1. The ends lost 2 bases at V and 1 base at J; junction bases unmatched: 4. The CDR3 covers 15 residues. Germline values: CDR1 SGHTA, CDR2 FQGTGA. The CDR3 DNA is TGTGCCAGCAGCTTATTAGGGGGCGCGAACACTGAAGCTTTCTTT. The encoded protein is CASSLLGGANTEAFF.

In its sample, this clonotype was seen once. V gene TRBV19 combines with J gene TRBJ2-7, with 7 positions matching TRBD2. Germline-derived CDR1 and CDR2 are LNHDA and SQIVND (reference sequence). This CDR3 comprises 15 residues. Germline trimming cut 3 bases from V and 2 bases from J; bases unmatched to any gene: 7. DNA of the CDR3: TGTGCCAGTAGTATTGGGGCTAGCGGAGCCTACGAGCAGTACTTC. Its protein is CASSIGASGAYEQYF.

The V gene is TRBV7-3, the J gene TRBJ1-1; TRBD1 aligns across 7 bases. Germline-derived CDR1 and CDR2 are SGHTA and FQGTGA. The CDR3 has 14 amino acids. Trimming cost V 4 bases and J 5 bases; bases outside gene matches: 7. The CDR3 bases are TGTGCCAGCAGCTCCCAGGGGGAATGGACTGAAGCTTTCTTT. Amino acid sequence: CASSSQGEWTEAFF.

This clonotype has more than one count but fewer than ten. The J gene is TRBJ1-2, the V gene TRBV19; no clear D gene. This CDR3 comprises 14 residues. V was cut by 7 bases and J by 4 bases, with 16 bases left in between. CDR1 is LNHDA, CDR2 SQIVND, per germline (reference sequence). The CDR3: CASTTDPPFYGYTF. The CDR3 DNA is TGTGCCAGTACCACGGACCCTCCCTTCTATGGCTACACCTTC.

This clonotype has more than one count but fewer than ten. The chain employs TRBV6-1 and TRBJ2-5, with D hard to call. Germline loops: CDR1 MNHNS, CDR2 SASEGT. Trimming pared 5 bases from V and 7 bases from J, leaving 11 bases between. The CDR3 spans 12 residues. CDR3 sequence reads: CASSTWPRTQYF. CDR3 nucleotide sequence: TGTGCCAGCAGTACATGGCCGCGGACCCAGTACTTC.

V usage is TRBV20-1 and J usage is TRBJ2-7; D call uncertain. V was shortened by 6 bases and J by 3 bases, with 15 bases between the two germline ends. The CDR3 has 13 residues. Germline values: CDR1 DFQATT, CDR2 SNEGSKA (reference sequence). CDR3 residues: CSASLGGYYEQYF. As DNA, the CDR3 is TGCAGTGCCTCGTTGGGCGGATACTACGAGCAGTACTTC.

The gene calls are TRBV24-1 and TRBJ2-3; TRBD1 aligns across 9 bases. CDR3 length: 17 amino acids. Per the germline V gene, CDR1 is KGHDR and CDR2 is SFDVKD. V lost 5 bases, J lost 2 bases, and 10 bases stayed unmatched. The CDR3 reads CATSVSRTGAYTDTQYF. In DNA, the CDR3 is TGTGCCACCAGTGTAAGCCGGACAGGGGCCTACACAGATACGCAGTATTTT.

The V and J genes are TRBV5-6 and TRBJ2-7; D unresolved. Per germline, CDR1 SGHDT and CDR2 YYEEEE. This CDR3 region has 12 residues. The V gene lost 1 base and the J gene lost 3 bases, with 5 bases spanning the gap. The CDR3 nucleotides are TGTGCCAGCAGCTTGAGGAGCTACGAGCAGTACTTC. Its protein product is CASSLRSYEQYF.

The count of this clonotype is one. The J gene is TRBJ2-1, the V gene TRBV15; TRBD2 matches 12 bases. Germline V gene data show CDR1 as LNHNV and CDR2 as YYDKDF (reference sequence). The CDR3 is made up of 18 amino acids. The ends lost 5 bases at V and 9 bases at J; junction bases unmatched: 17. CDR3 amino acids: CATSPGFSLAGGLGEQFF. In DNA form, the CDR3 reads TGTGCCACCAGCCCGGGGTTTTCACTAGCGGGAGGTTTGGGTGAGCAGTTCTTC.

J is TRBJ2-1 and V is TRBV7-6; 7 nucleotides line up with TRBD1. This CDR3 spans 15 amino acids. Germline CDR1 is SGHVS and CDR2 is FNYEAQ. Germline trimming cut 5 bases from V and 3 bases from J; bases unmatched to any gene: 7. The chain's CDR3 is CASSLLTGHYNEQFF. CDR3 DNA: TGTGCCAGCAGCCTTTTGACAGGGCACTACAATGAGCAGTTCTTC.

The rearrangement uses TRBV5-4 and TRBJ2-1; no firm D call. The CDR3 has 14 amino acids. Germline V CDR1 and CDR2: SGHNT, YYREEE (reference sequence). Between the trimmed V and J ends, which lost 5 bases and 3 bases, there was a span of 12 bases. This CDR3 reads CASRPQSGYNEQFF. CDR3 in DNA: TGTGCCAGCAGGCCCCAGTCAGGCTACAATGAGCAGTTCTTC.

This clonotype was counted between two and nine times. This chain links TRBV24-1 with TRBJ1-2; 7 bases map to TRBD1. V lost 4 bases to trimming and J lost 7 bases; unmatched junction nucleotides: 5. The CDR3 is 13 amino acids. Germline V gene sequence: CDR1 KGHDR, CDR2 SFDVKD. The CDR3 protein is CATSEQTGSGYTF. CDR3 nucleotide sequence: TGTGCCACCAGTGAACAGACAGGGAGTGGCTACACCTTC.

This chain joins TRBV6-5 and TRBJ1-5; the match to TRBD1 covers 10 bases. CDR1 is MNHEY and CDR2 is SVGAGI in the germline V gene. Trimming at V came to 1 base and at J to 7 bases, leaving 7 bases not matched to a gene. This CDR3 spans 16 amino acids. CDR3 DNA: TGTGCCAGCAGTTACTGGGCCGGGACAGGGGACCAGCCCCAGCATTTT. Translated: CASSYWAGTGDQPQHF.

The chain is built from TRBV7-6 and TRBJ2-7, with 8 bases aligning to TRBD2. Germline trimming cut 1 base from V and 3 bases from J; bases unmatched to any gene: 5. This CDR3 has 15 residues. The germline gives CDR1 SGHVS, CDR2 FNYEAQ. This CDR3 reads CASSLGTGGYYEQYF. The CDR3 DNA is TGTGCCAGCAGCTTAGGAACGGGAGGGTACTACGAGCAGTACTTC.

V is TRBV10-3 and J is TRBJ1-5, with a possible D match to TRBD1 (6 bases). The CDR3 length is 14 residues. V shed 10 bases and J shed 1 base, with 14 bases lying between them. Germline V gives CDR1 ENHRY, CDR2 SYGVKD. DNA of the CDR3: TGTGCCAGCAATGGGGGCAACAGCAATCAGCCCCAGCATTTT. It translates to CASNGGNSNQPQHF.

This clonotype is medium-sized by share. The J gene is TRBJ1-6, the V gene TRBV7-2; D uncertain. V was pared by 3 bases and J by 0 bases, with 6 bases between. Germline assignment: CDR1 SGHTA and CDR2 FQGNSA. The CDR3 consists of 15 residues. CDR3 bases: TGTGCCAGCAGCTTCGACTACTCCTATAATTCACCCCTCCACTTT. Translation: CASSFDYSYNSPLHF.

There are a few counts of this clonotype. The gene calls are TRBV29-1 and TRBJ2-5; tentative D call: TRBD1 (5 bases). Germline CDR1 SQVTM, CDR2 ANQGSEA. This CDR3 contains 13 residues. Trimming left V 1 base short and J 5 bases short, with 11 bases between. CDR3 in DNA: TGCAGCGTTGAAGCAGGGTATTTGGAGACCCAGTACTTC. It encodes CSVEAGYLETQYF.

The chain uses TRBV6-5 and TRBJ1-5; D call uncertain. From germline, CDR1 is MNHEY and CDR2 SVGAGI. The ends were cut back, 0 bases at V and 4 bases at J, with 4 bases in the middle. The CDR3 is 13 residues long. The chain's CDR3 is CASSYSNNQPQHF. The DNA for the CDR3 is TGTGCCAGCAGTTACTCGAATAATCAGCCCCAGCATTTT.

CDR3 nucleotides: TGCAGTGCTGGACAACTGGACACAGATACGCAGTATTTT. Translation gives CSAGQLDTDTQYF. The chain employs TRBV20-1 and TRBJ2-3; D might be TRBD1 (5 bases). Germline V gene sequence: CDR1 DFQATT, CDR2 SNEGSKA (reference sequence). Trimming left V 5 bases short and J 2 bases short, with 11 bases between. This CDR3 has 13 residues.

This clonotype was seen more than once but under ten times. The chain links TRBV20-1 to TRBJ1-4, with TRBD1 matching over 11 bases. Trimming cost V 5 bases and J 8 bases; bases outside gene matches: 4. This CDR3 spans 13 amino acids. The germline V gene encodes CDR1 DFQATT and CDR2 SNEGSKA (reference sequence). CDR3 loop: CSAAGTGGEKLFF. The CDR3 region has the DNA TGCAGTGCTGCCGGGACAGGGGGGGAAAAACTGTTTTTT.

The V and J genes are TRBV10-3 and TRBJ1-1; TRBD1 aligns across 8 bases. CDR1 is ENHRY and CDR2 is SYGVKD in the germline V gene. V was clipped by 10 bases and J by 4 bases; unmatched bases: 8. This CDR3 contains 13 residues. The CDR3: CATHGTGVTEAFF. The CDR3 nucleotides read TGTGCCACCCATGGGACAGGAGTCACTGAAGCTTTCTTT.